The 5 T cell receptor beta chains presented below share a single source sample, sequenced in a study of blood T cell repertoires in COVID-19. Assay: immunoSEQ multiplex PCR; the TCRdb copy retains only in-frame clones and omits some. Of about 25,000 clones in the sample, roughly nine tenths were seen once. Material for sequencing was peripheral blood. The receptor source for this set is a human donor with active COVID-19. The donor label of this sample is uncertain.

This rearrangement joins TRBV4-2 to TRBJ2-1, with 10 bases aligning to TRBD2. In germline, CDR1 is LGHNA, CDR2 YNFKEQ. After removal of 1 base from V and 6 bases from J, the junction contained 3 bases not matched to a gene. The CDR3 spans 15 residues. This CDR3 is CASSQVLAGVNEQFF. The CDR3, as DNA: TGTGCCAGCAGCCAAGTTCTAGCGGGAGTCAATGAGCAGTTCTTC.

The chain recombines TRBV11-2 with TRBJ2-7; 7 bases agree with TRBD1. This CDR3 has 14 amino acids. From germline, CDR1 is SGHAT and CDR2 FQNNGV. The junction had 4 bases not matched to a gene; V was cut back by 3 bases and J by 2 bases. The CDR3 nucleotides read TGTGCCAGCAGCTTTTTCCAGGGGGCCTACGAGCAGTACTTC. Its protein is CASSFFQGAYEQYF.

V usage is TRBV29-1 and J usage is TRBJ2-5, with D possibly matching TRBD1 (6 bases). Germline V CDR1 and CDR2: SQVTM, ANQGSEA. CDR3 length: 13 amino acids. With 4 bases removed from V and 5 bases from J, the gap between germline ends came to 14 bases. DNA for the CDR3: TGCAGCGTTGCCCAACAGGGACGGGAGACCCAGTACTTC. Translating gives CSVAQQGRETQYF.

V gene TRBV4-3 combines with J gene TRBJ1-1; D possibly corresponds to TRBD1 (5 bases). The V end lost 4 bases, the J end lost 4 bases, and 13 bases lay between the germline ends. Germline CDR1 LGHNA, CDR2 YSLEER. The CDR3 totals 14 residues. The CDR3 reads CASSLTGRGTEAFF. The CDR3 DNA sequence: TGCGCCAGCAGCCTGACGGGGAGGGGCACTGAAGCTTTCTTT.

This chain uses TRBV11-3 with TRBJ2-7; 10 bases match TRBD1. V lost 4 bases and J lost 3; bases outside the gene matches: 6. This CDR3 region has 15 residues. Germline V gene data show CDR1 as SGHNT and CDR2 as YENEEA. The CDR3: CASSSRWTGGYEQYF. CDR3 nucleotide sequence: TGTGCCAGCAGCTCGAGGTGGACAGGGGGCTACGAGCAGTACTTC.